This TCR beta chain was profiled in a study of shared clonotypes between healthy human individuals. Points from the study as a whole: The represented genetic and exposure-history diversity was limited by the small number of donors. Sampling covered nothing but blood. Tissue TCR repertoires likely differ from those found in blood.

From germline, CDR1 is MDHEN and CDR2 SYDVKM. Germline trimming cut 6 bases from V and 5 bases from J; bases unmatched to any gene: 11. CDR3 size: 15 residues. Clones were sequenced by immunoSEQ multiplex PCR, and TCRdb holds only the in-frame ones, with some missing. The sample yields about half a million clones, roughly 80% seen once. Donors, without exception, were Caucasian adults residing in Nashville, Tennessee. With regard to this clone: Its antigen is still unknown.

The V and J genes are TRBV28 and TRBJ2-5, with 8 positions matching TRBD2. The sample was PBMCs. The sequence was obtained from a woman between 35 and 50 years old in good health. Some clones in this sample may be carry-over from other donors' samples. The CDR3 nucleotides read TGTGCCAGCAGCCTGGGACTAGTCGAGTCGGAGACCCAGTACTTC. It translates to CASSLGLVESETQYF.